The next 27 T cell receptor beta chains were all read from a single sample in a study of cytomegalovirus exposure and HLA in healthy donors. The PCR was carried out with 60 Vbeta primers and 13 Jbeta primers. TCRdb's table, derived via immunoSEQ multiplex PCR, lists solely in-frame clones and lacks some. The repertoire holds 80,000 to 95,000 clones, approximately 63% seen once, with around 6.6% in the top ten. The sample was PBMCs. The origin of the receptors is a woman between 25 and 40 years old in good health and CMV-seronegative.

V is TRBV9 and J is TRBJ1-4, with D hard to call. Trimming took 4 bases from V and 5 from J, leaving 9 bases between them. From germline, CDR1 is SGDLS and CDR2 YYNGEE. The CDR3 length is 13 residues. CDR3 bases: TGTGCCAGCAGCCTAGGTCCAAATGAAAAACTGTTTTTT. Translated, it gives CASSLGPNEKLFF.

This clone has a handful of counts. Other DNA sequences of this sample code for an identical CDR3. J is TRBJ1-1 and V is TRBV6-5; D may be TRBD1 (5 bases). V lost 0 bases and J 3 bases, leaving 8 bases between the germline ends. Per germline, CDR1 MNHEY and CDR2 SVGAGI. This CDR3 spans 14 amino acids. In DNA, the CDR3 is TGTGCCAGCAGTTACTCCCCGGGGGACACTGAAGCTTTCTTT. As protein: CASSYSPGDTEAFF.

The chain combines TRBV29-1 with TRBJ1-1; TRBD1 might be the D (5 bases). The germline V and J ends were trimmed by 6 bases and 6 bases, with 20 bases remaining between them. CDR1 is SQVTM and CDR2 is ANQGSEA in the germline V gene. The CDR3 length is 14 residues. CDR3 sequence: CSVWGGPPFSEAFF. DNA of the CDR3: TGCAGCGTCTGGGGGGGACCGCCTTTCTCTGAAGCTTTCTTT. Full variable domain (remainder filled in from reference TRBV29-1 and TRBJ1-1): SAVISQKPSRDICQRGTSLTIQCQVDSQVTMMFWYRQQPGQSLTLIATANQGSEATYESGFVIDKFPISRPNLTFSTLTVSNMSPEDSSIYLCSVWGGPPFSEAFFGQGTRLTVV.

Of note for this clone: The junction shows a germline mismatch at one end, possibly a read error. This rearrangement joins TRBV7-9 to TRBJ2-7; D perhaps matches TRBD1 (5 bases). This CDR3 has 12 residues. Germline V CDR1 and CDR2: SEHNR, FQNEAQ (reference sequence). Here the CDR3 DNA reads TGTTCCAGCAGCTTAGAAGGGGCTGAGCAGTACTTC. Protein product: CSSSLEGAEQYF.

The rearrangement links TRBV4-1 to TRBJ1-2, with D possibly TRBD1 on 5 matching bases. The V gene's germline CDR1 is MGHRA and CDR2 YSYEKL. The CDR3 extends over 11 amino acids. V was cut by 5 bases and J by 9 bases, with 10 bases left in between. In nucleotides, the CDR3 is TGCGCCAGCAGCGGCGGGGCCCGCTACACCTTC. Its translation: CASSGGARYTF.

This chain connects TRBV9 to TRBJ2-1; TRBD2 aligns across 7 bases. The CDR3 consists of 16 residues. Germline CDR1 is SGDLS and CDR2 is YYNGEE. J was trimmed by 5 bases and V by 4 bases; bases with no gene match: 12. The CDR3 here is CASSPHPGLTNNEQFF. CDR3 nucleotide sequence: TGTGCCAGCAGCCCCCACCCGGGACTAACAAACAATGAGCAGTTCTTC.

The chain carries TRBV5-6 and TRBJ1-5; D is undetermined. The CDR3 loop spans 15 amino acids. Trimming left V 1 base short and J 6 bases short, with 14 bases between. Germline CDR1 is SGHDT and CDR2 is YYEEEE. CDR3 coding DNA: TGTGCCAGCAGCTTGTTTGGAGTATCGGGTCAGCCCCAGCATTTT. Translating gives CASSLFGVSGQPQHF.

The chain couples TRBV5-1 to TRBJ2-3; 8 bases agree with TRBD2. V was clipped by 4 bases and J by 5 bases; unmatched bases: 6. Germline CDR1 reads SGHRS; CDR2 reads YFSETQ. The CDR3 runs 14 residues. This CDR3 reads CASSPGLAIDTQYF. The CDR3 bases are TGCGCCAGCAGCCCCGGACTAGCAATAGATACGCAGTATTTT.

The V gene is TRBV5-4, the J gene TRBJ1-2, with 11 bases that match TRBD1. Trimming cost V 4 bases and J 8 bases; bases outside gene matches: 10. This CDR3 comprises 15 residues. Germline lookup yields CDR1 SGHNT and CDR2 YYREEE (reference sequence). CDR3 sequence (DNA): TGTGCCAGCAGCGGGCCCCGGACAGGGGGCTGCGGCTACACCTTC. Its protein product is CASSGPRTGGCGYTF.

The chain employs TRBV18 and TRBJ2-7; 9 positions match TRBD1. The CDR3 totals 14 residues. Looked up from germline, CDR1 is KGHSH and CDR2 is LQKENI. V shed 5 bases, J shed 3 bases, and the junction held 5 bases outside the gene matches. The CDR3 reads CASSGTGSNYEQYF. In DNA, the CDR3 is TGTGCCAGCTCAGGGACAGGGTCGAACTACGAGCAGTACTTC.

The chain recombines TRBV5-1 with TRBJ1-5; D is ambiguous. The germline V and J ends were trimmed by 2 bases and 0 bases, with 9 bases remaining between them. The germline V gene encodes CDR1 SGHRS and CDR2 YFSETQ. This CDR3 has 15 amino acids. The CDR3 DNA reads TGCGCCAGCAGCTTCACCGGGTATAGCAATCAGCCCCAGCATTTT. Residues: CASSFTGYSNQPQHF.

The rearrangement uses TRBV6-5 and TRBJ1-2; the match to TRBD1 covers 10 bases. With V trimmed by 2 bases and J by 2 bases, 2 bases remained unmatched. The CDR3 is made up of 15 amino acids. Germline V lookup: CDR1 MNHEY, CDR2 SVGAGI. CDR3 amino acids: CASSYRTGGNYGYTF. The CDR3 DNA reads as TGTGCCAGCAGTTACCGGACAGGGGGGAACTATGGCTACACCTTC.

The rearrangement uses TRBV7-9 and TRBJ1-2; 7 bases are shared with TRBD1. Germline loops: CDR1 SEHNR, CDR2 FQNEAQ (reference sequence). The CDR3 is made up of 13 amino acids. V lost 1 base to trimming and J lost 6 bases; unmatched junction nucleotides: 2. For the CDR3, the DNA is TGTGCCAGCAGCTTAGAACAGGGGAATGGCTACACCTTC. Translation: CASSLEQGNGYTF.

The rearrangement links TRBV2 to TRBJ1-5; the D gene is possibly TRBD1 (5 bases). With 3 bases removed from V and 7 bases from J, the gap between germline ends came to 16 bases. This CDR3 spans 15 amino acids. Germline CDR1 and CDR2: SNHLY and FYNNEI. CDR3 nucleotides: TGTGCCAGCAGTGAGAGCAGGGTCGGCAGCCAGCCCCAGCATTTT. Amino acid sequence: CASSESRVGSQPQHF.

In this sample, this clone turned up once. This chain joins TRBV2 and TRBJ2-7, with 8 bases aligning to TRBD2. Trimming at V came to 4 bases and at J to 3 bases, leaving 5 bases not matched to a gene. Germline lookup yields CDR1 SNHLY and CDR2 FYNNEI. The CDR3 length is 14 residues. The CDR3 region has the DNA TGTGCCAGCAGTGGGACGGGGACTAGCTACGAGCAGTACTTC. It yields the protein CASSGTGTSYEQYF.

The rearrangement uses TRBV7-2 and TRBJ2-5; 7 nucleotides agree with TRBD1. After removal of 3 bases from V and 4 bases from J, the junction contained 8 bases not matched to a gene. Per germline, CDR1 SGHTA and CDR2 FQGNSA. The CDR3 is made up of 15 amino acids. Here the CDR3 reads CASSFRQGRGETQYF. For the CDR3, the DNA is TGTGCCAGCAGCTTTCGACAGGGAAGGGGAGAGACCCAGTACTTC.

This clone showed up just once. This chain links TRBV7-9 with TRBJ1-1, with 8 bases fitting TRBD1. Trimming took 5 bases from V and 4 from J; bases not matched to a gene: 9. The CDR3 totals 15 residues. Germline V lookup: CDR1 SEHNR, CDR2 FQNEAQ (reference sequence). The CDR3 sequence is CASSAKDRVGTEAFF. DNA of the CDR3: TGTGCCAGCAGCGCAAAGGACAGGGTGGGCACTGAAGCTTTCTTT.

This rearrangement joins TRBV29-1 to TRBJ2-1; D remains ambiguous. CDR3 length: 10 amino acids. Germline V gene lookup returns CDR1 SQVTM and CDR2 ANQGSEA. V gave up 6 bases and J gave up 5 bases, with 5 bases separating them. For the CDR3, the DNA is TGCAGCGTCCGAGACAATGAGCAGTTCTTC. As protein: CSVRDNEQFF.

In this sample, this clone turned up a few times. The gene calls are TRBV5-1 and TRBJ1-1, with TRBD1 identical over 8 bases. J lost 1 base, V lost 5 bases, and 4 bases had no gene match. Germline lookup yields CDR1 SGHRS and CDR2 YFSETQ. This CDR3 contains 14 residues. CDR3 in DNA: TGCGCCAGCAGAGAACAGGGGGGGAACACTGAAGCTTTCTTT. This translates into CASREQGGNTEAFF.

V gene TRBV27 combines with J gene TRBJ1-5; TRBD1 matches 9 bases. The junction had 17 bases not matched to a gene; V was cut back by 6 bases and J by 5 bases. The CDR3 runs to 18 residues. Germline V gene data show CDR1 as MNHEY and CDR2 as SMNVEV (reference sequence). The CDR3 sequence is CASRPGLGQGPWDQPQHF. DNA for the CDR3: TGTGCCAGCAGGCCCGGGCTAGGACAGGGGCCTTGGGATCAGCCCCAGCATTTT.

The chain joins TRBV29-1 to TRBJ2-1, with 7 nucleotides matching TRBD1. The CDR3 is made up of 16 amino acids. The junction had 10 bases not matched to a gene; V was cut back by 4 bases and J by 1 base. Germline V CDR1 and CDR2: SQVTM, ANQGSEA. CDR3 in amino acids: CSVVWSQGPSYNEQFF. The CDR3 nucleotides read TGCAGCGTTGTCTGGTCACAGGGGCCTTCCTACAATGAGCAGTTCTTC.

This rearrangement joins TRBV6-6 to TRBJ2-4, with D possibly TRBD1 on 6 matching bases. The CDR3 spans 15 residues. Germline V lookup: CDR1 MNHNY, CDR2 SVGAGI (reference sequence). V was clipped by 6 bases and J by 0 bases, with 12 bases between them. The CDR3 is CASSSPTGAKNIQYF. CDR3 coding DNA: TGTGCCAGCAGCTCACCGACAGGAGCCAAAAACATTCAGTACTTC.

The J gene is TRBJ2-3, the V gene TRBV19; the match to TRBD2 covers 11 bases. The V segment lost 3 bases and the J segment 4 bases; nucleotides outside the gene matches: 0. The length of the CDR3 is 14 residues. Germline V gene sequence: CDR1 LNHDA, CDR2 SQIVND (reference sequence). CDR3 residues: CASSMTSGADTQYF. The CDR3 DNA reads as TGTGCCAGTAGTATGACTAGCGGGGCAGATACGCAGTATTTT.

This chain uses TRBV18 with TRBJ2-7; D perhaps matches TRBD1 (5 bases). The CDR3 consists of 13 residues. Germline V gene data show CDR1 as KGHSH and CDR2 as LQKENI. The ends were cut back, 3 bases at V and 1 base at J, with 7 bases in the middle. The CDR3 bases are TGTGCCAGCTCACCGCAGGGTTCCTACGAGCAGTACTTC. It codes for CASSPQGSYEQYF.

V usage is TRBV10-3 and J usage is TRBJ1-4; 7 positions agree with TRBD1. CDR1 and CDR2 from the germline V gene are ENHRY and SYGVKD. Unmatched junction bases numbered 4, after V lost 0 bases and J lost 6 bases. The CDR3 length is 15 residues. CDR3: CAISESRDRDEKLFF. The CDR3 DNA follows: TGTGCCATCAGTGAGTCGAGAGACAGGGATGAAAAACTGTTTTTT.

Only a few counts were recorded for this clone. This chain connects TRBV4-2 to TRBJ1-2; 10 nucleotides line up with TRBD1. Germline CDR1 and CDR2: LGHNA and YNFKEQ. The CDR3 totals 18 residues. The junction had 12 bases not matched to a gene; V was cut back by 4 bases and J by 1 base. In DNA form, the CDR3 reads TGTGCCAGCAGCCCAAACCCGGGACAGGGGATTCATAACTATGGCTACACCTTC. It yields the protein CASSPNPGQGIHNYGYTF.

This clone has more than one count but fewer than ten. The rearrangement links TRBV29-1 to TRBJ2-7; TRBD1 is a possible D gene (5 bases). V dropped 3 bases and J dropped 6 bases, with 12 bases sitting between them. Germline V lookup: CDR1 SQVTM, CDR2 ANQGSEA. CDR3 length: 12 amino acids. The CDR3 nucleotides are TGCAGCGTTGATCTGTGGGGCGGCGAGCAGTACTTC. It is translated as CSVDLWGGEQYF.